This entry lists 27 T cell receptor beta chains sequenced from one sample in a study of shared clonotypes between healthy human individuals. Sequencing used immunoSEQ multiplex PCR; TCRdb keeps in-frame clones, though not all of them. The sample has 660,000 or so clones, approximately 96% seen once. Naive CD8 cells lacked CD45RO and underwent positive selection for CCR7, leaving out terminally differentiated effector memory CD45RA+ cells. Sequenced: naive CD8+ T cells sorted from blood. The receptors here all came from a woman under 40 in good health.

The count of this clone is one. This chain uses TRBV23-1 with TRBJ2-7, with 8 nucleotides matching TRBD1. TRBV23-1 is identified as an open reading frame with a role that is uncertain. The CDR3 is 15 amino acids. V shed 8 bases, J shed 2 bases, and the junction held 11 bases outside the gene matches. The CDR3 loop reads CASDDRDRHPYEQYF. The CDR3 bases are TGCGCCAGCGACGATAGGGACAGGCACCCCTACGAGCAGTACTTC.

This clone has only one observation. The chain employs TRBV4-1 and TRBJ1-2, with 8 nucleotides matching TRBD1. V gave up 0 bases and J gave up 4 bases; unmatched junction bases: 10. Germline CDR1 and CDR2: MGHRA and YSYEKL. The CDR3 runs 17 residues. The CDR3 nucleotides are TGCGCCAGCAGCCAAGAAGTCGGACAGGGTGTTATCTATGGCTACACCTTC. Protein: CASSQEVGQGVIYGYTF.

V usage is TRBV27 and J usage is TRBJ2-1, with D tentatively TRBD2 (6 bases). CDR1 and CDR2 from the germline V gene are MNHEY and SMNVEV (reference sequence). The CDR3 covers 15 residues. V was trimmed by 1 base and J by 4 bases, leaving 11 bases between them. The CDR3 region has the DNA TGTGCCAGCAGTTTATTGGGACTCGGTTACAATGAGCAGTTCTTC. The encoded protein is CASSLLGLGYNEQFF.

The chain is built from TRBV6-4 and TRBJ1-2; D call uncertain. The CDR3 totals 12 residues. Trimming cost V 6 bases and J 2 bases, with 7 bases left between them. Germline V gives CDR1 MRHNA, CDR2 SNTAGT. The CDR3 DNA reads TGTGCCAGCAGAAGCGACAACTATGGCTACACCTTC. The encoded protein is CASRSDNYGYTF.

This clone was observed once. V gene TRBV27 combines with J gene TRBJ1-1; no clear D gene. V was cut by 1 base and J by 1 base, with 7 bases left in between. CDR3 size: 14 residues. Germline CDR1 reads MNHEY; CDR2 reads SMNVEV (reference sequence). The CDR3 nucleotides read TGTGCCAGCAGTTTATTAGCCTCGAACACTGAAGCTTTCTTT. Protein product: CASSLLASNTEAFF.

The V gene is TRBV19, the J gene TRBJ1-2, with D maybe TRBD1 (5 bases). V was clipped by 5 bases and J by 6 bases, with 22 bases between them. Per the germline V gene, CDR1 is LNHDA and CDR2 is SQIVND (reference sequence). This CDR3 has 16 residues. CDR3 sequence reads: CASSHDSTEGQNGYTF. The DNA of the CDR3 is TGTGCCAGTAGTCACGATTCAACTGAGGGGCAGAATGGCTACACCTTC.

In regard to this clone: This same CDR3 is encoded by further DNA sequences in the sample. The chain links TRBV28 to TRBJ2-6; no firm D call. The germline CDR1 and CDR2 sequences are MDHEN and SYDVKM. Trimming stripped 2 bases from V and 0 bases from J, with 5 bases between. This CDR3 has 15 residues. The CDR3 reads CASSLGSSGANVLTF. The DNA for the CDR3 is TGTGCCAGCAGTTTAGGTTCCTCTGGGGCCAACGTCCTGACTTTC.

This CDR3 is CASSLGLGNEQFF. CDR3 coding DNA: TGTGCCAGCAGTTTAGGGTTAGGCAATGAGCAGTTCTTC. This sequence joins TRBV27 and TRBJ2-1; D unclear. V gave up 2 bases and J gave up 6 bases, with 8 bases separating them. The CDR3 runs to 13 residues. Germline CDR1 is MNHEY and CDR2 is SMNVEV (reference sequence).

The chain uses TRBV18 and TRBJ2-7; weak D call: TRBD2 (6 bases). The CDR3 loop spans 14 amino acids. Germline values: CDR1 KGHSH, CDR2 LQKENI. The V end was cut by 6 bases, the J end by 1 base, with 13 bases between. CDR3 sequence (DNA): TGTGCCAGCTCCCTCCGGGGGACTTCCTACGAGCAGTACTTC. This translates into CASSLRGTSYEQYF.

The chain couples TRBV7-9 to TRBJ2-7, with TRBD1 matching 10 bases. V lost 5 bases to trimming and J lost 5 bases; unmatched junction nucleotides: 9. CDR1 and CDR2 (germline): SEHNR, FQNEAQ (reference sequence). The CDR3 is made up of 15 amino acids. As DNA, the CDR3 is TGTGCCAGCAGCGATAAGACAGGGGGCTCTAACGAGCAGTACTTC. Residues: CASSDKTGGSNEQYF.

This chain links TRBV9 with TRBJ1-1; D not certain. CDR3 size: 12 residues. CDR1 and CDR2 from the germline V gene are SGDLS and YYNGEE. Trimming took off 4 bases at V and 8 bases at J, with 12 bases between the two ends. The CDR3 region has the DNA TGTGCCAGCAGCCCCCCCCGAGCAGAAGCTTTCTTT. Translation gives CASSPPRAEAFF. Full variable domain (outside the CDR3, taken from reference TRBV9 and TRBJ1-1): DSGVTQTPKHLITATGQRVTLRCSPRSGDLSVYWYQQSLDQGLQFLIQYYNGEERAKGNILERFSAQQFPDLHSELNLSSLELGDSALYFCASSPPRAEAFFGQGTRLTVV.

The CDR3 spells CASSFTFGSGETQYF. CDR3 sequence (DNA): TGTGCCAGCAGTTTCACTTTCGGGTCAGGAGAGACCCAGTACTTC. The rearrangement uses TRBV28 and TRBJ2-5, with no clear D. Germline V gene lookup returns CDR1 MDHEN and CDR2 SYDVKM. This CDR3 contains 15 residues. The ends were cut back, 3 bases at V and 4 bases at J, with 15 bases in the middle. Full variable domain (remainder filled in from reference TRBV28 and TRBJ2-5): DVKVTQSSRYLVKRTGEKVFLECVQDMDHENMFWYRQDPGLGLRLIYFSYDVKMKEKGDIPEGYSVSREKKERFSLILESASTNQTSMYLCASSFTFGSGETQYFGPGTRLLVL.

The V and J genes are TRBV23-1 and TRBJ2-2, with 7 positions matching TRBD2. TRBV23-1 is noted as an ORF with a role that remains uncertain. The CDR3 loop spans 16 amino acids. V lost 10 bases and J lost 0; bases outside the gene matches: 11. The CDR3 protein is CATNGGEVTNTGELFF. The CDR3 DNA follows: TGCGCCACTAATGGGGGGGAGGTTACGAACACCGGGGAGCTGTTTTTT.

Worth noting for this clone: This specimen includes other DNA sequences encoding the same CDR3. The rearrangement links TRBV5-1 to TRBJ1-1, with a possible D match to TRBD1 (6 bases). V was pared by 0 bases and J by 2 bases, with 8 bases between. Germline values: CDR1 SGHRS, CDR2 YFSETQ. This CDR3 is 14 amino acids long. The CDR3 loop reads CASSLAQGNTEAFF. The CDR3 DNA reads TGCGCCAGCAGCTTGGCACAGGGAAACACTGAAGCTTTCTTT.

The chain is built from TRBV11-3 and TRBJ2-1, with D unresolved. CDR1 and CDR2 (germline): SGHNT, YENEEA. This CDR3 spans 11 amino acids. The V end was cut by 2 bases, the J end by 9 bases, with 5 bases between. CDR3 sequence: CASSLNGEQFF. Here the CDR3 DNA reads TGTGCCAGCAGCTTAAATGGTGAGCAGTTCTTC.

Only a few counts were recorded for this clone. The chain uses TRBV25-1 and TRBJ2-5; D is unresolved. Germline CDR1 MGHDK, CDR2 SYGVNS. The ends were cut back, 1 base at V and 5 bases at J, with 5 bases in the middle. The length of the CDR3 is 12 residues. CDR3 sequence reads: CASSELGETQYF. CDR3 in DNA: TGTGCCAGCAGTGAATTGGGGGAGACCCAGTACTTC.

V is TRBV7-6 and J is TRBJ2-5; 8 nucleotides match TRBD1. This CDR3 is 15 amino acids long. Germline V CDR1 and CDR2: SGHVS, FNYEAQ. Unmatched junction bases numbered 4, after V lost 0 bases and J lost 4 bases. CDR3 bases: TGTGCCAGCAGCTTAGCACAGGGGGTTTCAGAGACCCAGTACTTC. Amino acid sequence: CASSLAQGVSETQYF.

The rearrangement uses TRBV25-1 and TRBJ1-2, with D unclear. The CDR3 consists of 14 residues. Trimming took off 2 bases at V and 3 bases at J, with 10 bases between the two ends. Germline values: CDR1 MGHDK, CDR2 SYGVNS. This CDR3 reads CASSEGRSYYGYTF. The CDR3 DNA sequence: TGTGCCAGCAGTGAAGGACGGAGTTACTATGGCTACACCTTC.

The chain links TRBV7-9 to TRBJ2-3; TRBD2 matches 9 bases. This CDR3 comprises 15 residues. Trimming at V came to 6 bases and at J to 6 bases, leaving 10 bases not matched to a gene. Germline V lookup: CDR1 SEHNR, CDR2 FQNEAQ (reference sequence). The CDR3 is CASSPPAGGPDTQYF. The CDR3 DNA is TGTGCCAGCAGTCCCCCAGCGGGAGGACCGGATACGCAGTATTTT. The entire variable domain, with the rest obtained from reference TRBV7-9 and TRBJ2-3, is as follows: DTGVSQNPRHKITKRGQNVTFRCDPISEHNRLYWYRQTLGQGPEFLTYFQNEAQLEKSRLLSDRFSAERPKGSFSTLEIQRTEQGDSAMYLCASSPPAGGPDTQYFGPGTRLTVL.

The chain has TRBV19 and TRBJ2-5; weak D call: TRBD2 (6 bases). With the DNA end fitting TRBJ2-7 better, the J assignment may be wrong. Per germline, CDR1 LNHDA and CDR2 SQIVND (reference sequence). CDR3 size: 14 residues. Here the CDR3 reads CASSMSGDYYEQYF. For the CDR3, the DNA is TGTGCCAGTAGTATGTCGGGAGACTACTACGAGCAGTACTTC.

The chain joins TRBV28 to TRBJ1-1; a possible D gene is TRBD1 (5 bases). V gave up 5 bases and J gave up 1 base, with 5 bases separating them. This CDR3 has 12 residues. Germline loops: CDR1 MDHEN, CDR2 SYDVKM. The CDR3 loop reads CASSTGNTEAFF. The CDR3 coding sequence is TGTGCCAGCAGTACAGGGAACACTGAAGCTTTCTTT.

Here the CDR3 reads CSVVRDRSNYGYTF. CDR3 DNA sequence: TGCAGCGTTGTAAGGGACAGGAGCAACTATGGCTACACCTTC. J is TRBJ1-2 and V is TRBV29-1; 8 nucleotides match TRBD1. The CDR3 consists of 14 residues. V was clipped by 4 bases and J by 2 bases; unmatched bases: 6. Germline V gene data show CDR1 as SQVTM and CDR2 as ANQGSEA.

The V and J genes are TRBV13 and TRBJ1-3; no firm D call. Germline CDR1 reads PRHDT; CDR2 reads FYEKMQ (reference sequence). The length of the CDR3 is 16 residues. The V gene lost 7 bases and the J gene lost 6 bases, with 22 bases spanning the gap. The CDR3 sequence is CASTRRGVAGPNTIYF. Written as DNA, the CDR3 is TGTGCCAGCACAAGGCGCGGGGTCGCGGGCCCAAACACCATATATTTT.

The chain employs TRBV5-1 and TRBJ2-5; TRBD2 aligns across 11 bases. Germline trimming cut 4 bases from V and 3 bases from J; bases unmatched to any gene: 2. CDR3 length: 14 amino acids. The germline V gene has CDR1 SGHRS and CDR2 YFSETQ. CDR3: CASSGGLAEETQYF. The CDR3 DNA is TGCGCCAGCAGCGGGGGACTAGCGGAAGAGACCCAGTACTTC.

The chain has TRBV13 and TRBJ2-7, with D unclear. Germline CDR1 and CDR2: PRHDT and FYEKMQ (reference sequence). This CDR3 is 14 amino acids long. V lost 0 bases to trimming and J lost 2 bases, with 8 bases between them. The CDR3 nucleotides read TGTGCCAGCAGCTTAGGGAAAGGTCCCTACGAGCAGTACTTC. Translating gives CASSLGKGPYEQYF. The full variable domain, completed using reference TRBV13 and TRBJ2-7, is AAGVIQSPRHLIKEKRETATLKCYPIPRHDTVYWYQQGPGQDPQFLISFYEKMQSDKGSIPDRFSAQQFSDYHSELNMSSLELGDSALYFCASSLGKGPYEQYFGPGTRLTVT.

This clone was seen a single time. The V call is TRBV9, the J call TRBJ2-7, with unresolved D. The CDR3 consists of 14 residues. Trimming took off 0 bases at V and 2 bases at J, with 9 bases between the two ends. CDR1 is SGDLS, CDR2 YYNGEE, per germline. The CDR3 loop is CASSVGSRPYEQYF. The CDR3 DNA is TGTGCCAGCAGCGTAGGAAGTCGACCCTACGAGCAGTACTTC.

This chain uses TRBV7-8 with TRBJ2-1; D remains unclear. The CDR3 has 13 residues. V lost 1 base and J lost 7, with 8 bases in between. CDR1 and CDR2 (germline): SGHVS, FQNEAQ. The CDR3 protein is CASSLDLGNEQFF. The CDR3 DNA follows: TGTGCCAGCAGCTTAGATCTAGGTAATGAGCAGTTCTTC.